Each of the 21 T cell receptor beta chains below was sequenced from the same sample in a study of blood T cell repertoires in COVID-19. Produced via immunoSEQ multiplex PCR; TCRdb's table is partial and in-frame only. This table holds roughly 38,000 clones, roughly nine tenths found once. The sequencing sample was made of peripheral blood. The receptors shown here come from a man aged 50 to 59 with active COVID-19.

The rearrangement links TRBV11-2 to TRBJ2-1, with D possibly matching TRBD2 (6 bases). The CDR3 contains 14 residues. Germline loops: CDR1 SGHAT, CDR2 FQNNGV. V was trimmed by 1 base and J by 10 bases, leaving 14 bases between them. CDR3 sequence: CASSLAAGWREQFF. Written as DNA, the CDR3 is TGTGCCAGCAGCTTAGCTGCGGGATGGCGGGAGCAGTTCTTC.

The CDR3 loop is CASRGTGASAGELFF. CDR3 nucleotides: TGTGCCAGCAGAGGGACAGGGGCTTCGGCCGGGGAGCTGTTTTTT. The V and J genes are TRBV2 and TRBJ2-2; 10 nucleotides line up with TRBD1. This CDR3 contains 15 residues. Germline CDR1 and CDR2: SNHLY and FYNNEI. Trimming at V came to 6 bases and at J to 6 bases, leaving 7 bases not matched to a gene.

J is TRBJ1-1 and V is TRBV30; 7 bases map to TRBD1. Per germline, CDR1 GTSNPN and CDR2 SVGIG (reference sequence). V was clipped by 2 bases and J by 5 bases; unmatched bases: 5. This CDR3 contains 13 residues. CDR3: CAWSKDRATEAFF. The CDR3 DNA follows: TGTGCCTGGAGTAAAGACAGGGCGACTGAAGCTTTCTTT.

The gene calls are TRBV4-3 and TRBJ2-2, with TRBD2 matching 9 bases. Trimming removed 0 bases from V and 6 bases from J; junction bases left unmatched: 8. The CDR3 loop spans 17 amino acids. CDR1 LGHNA and CDR2 YSLEER come from the germline V gene. CDR3 in DNA: TGCGCCAGCAGCCAAGAGCCGCGGGGGGGCCGTTCCGGGGAGCTGTTTTTT. Its translation is CASSQEPRGGRSGELFF.

The chain combines TRBV5-1 with TRBJ2-2, with 11 nucleotides matching TRBD2. Germline CDR1 reads SGHRS; CDR2 reads YFSETQ. The J segment lost 3 bases and the V segment lost 1 base, leaving 2 bases of the junction unmatched. CDR3 length: 16 residues. CDR3 bases: TGCGCCAGCAGCTTGTCTAGCGGGGGGTACACCGGGGAGCTGTTTTTT. This sequence encodes CASSLSSGGYTGELFF.

The chain combines TRBV7-3 with TRBJ2-3, with D perhaps matching TRBD1 (7 bases). Trimming cost V 2 bases and J 1 base, with 19 bases left between them. Germline assignment: CDR1 SGHTA and CDR2 FQGTGA. This CDR3 is 18 amino acids long. The chain's CDR3 is CASSLFGQGGIGTDTQYF. Written as DNA, the CDR3 is TGTGCCAGCAGCTTATTTGGCCAGGGGGGCATAGGCACAGATACGCAGTATTTT.

The chain is built from TRBV7-2 and TRBJ2-3; 15 bases line up with TRBD2. The CDR3 covers 16 residues. V lost 4 bases and J lost 14; bases outside the gene matches: 13. Germline V CDR1 and CDR2: SGHTA, FQGNSA. DNA of the CDR3: TGTGCCAGCAGCTCCGAACCGGGACTAGCGGGGGGTTGGCGGTATTTT. Translation: CASSSEPGLAGGWRYF.

V gene TRBV7-9 combines with J gene TRBJ2-1, with D perhaps TRBD2 (6 bases). CDR3 length equals 16 residues. Trimming took 5 bases from V and 8 from J, leaving 22 bases between them. Germline CDR1 reads SEHNR; CDR2 reads FQNEAQ (reference sequence). The CDR3 DNA is TGTGCCAGCAGCCCGCCGTCTAGCGCCCTAAGGGATGAGCAGTTCTTC. Its protein product is CASSPPSSALRDEQFF.

The chain recombines TRBV7-2 with TRBJ1-4; D gene uncertain. CDR1 SGHTA and CDR2 FQGNSA come from the germline V gene. V lost 3 bases, J lost 0 bases, and 8 bases lay in between. The CDR3 is 15 residues long. The CDR3 DNA follows: TGTGCCAGCAGCTTGCAGTATGCAACTAATGAAAAACTGTTTTTT. As protein: CASSLQYATNEKLFF.

V gene TRBV20-1 combines with J gene TRBJ1-2, with D unresolved. Germline-derived CDR1 and CDR2 are DFQATT and SNEGSKA (reference sequence). The CDR3 has 11 residues. V was trimmed by 6 bases and J by 8 bases, leaving 13 bases between them. CDR3 loop: CSAETGLGYTF. CDR3 bases: TGCAGTGCCGAGACGGGTTTAGGCTACACCTTC.

The chain joins TRBV4-2 to TRBJ2-1; the D is unclear. V was shortened by 0 bases and J by 7 bases, with 10 bases between the two germline ends. Germline V gene data show CDR1 as LGHNA and CDR2 as YNFKEQ. The CDR3 extends over 14 amino acids. The CDR3 here is CASSQDLGANEQFF. CDR3 sequence (DNA): TGTGCCAGCAGCCAAGATCTAGGAGCTAATGAGCAGTTCTTC.

The chain uses TRBV7-9 and TRBJ1-1, with a possible D match to TRBD1 (5 bases). From germline, CDR1 is SEHNR and CDR2 FQNEAQ (reference sequence). Trimming removed 3 bases at V and 4 bases at J, with 9 bases between. This CDR3 has 13 residues. CDR3 nucleotides: TGTGCCAGCAGCTTGGAAGGGGCCACTGAAGCTTTCTTT. Translated, it gives CASSLEGATEAFF.

This chain connects TRBV29-1 to TRBJ2-1; 7 bases align to TRBD2. The CDR3 contains 15 residues. The germline gives CDR1 SQVTM, CDR2 ANQGSEA. V lost 4 bases and J lost 4; bases outside the gene matches: 10. The DNA of the CDR3 is TGCAGCGTTGCTACGGGACTAAGATCATACAATGAGCAGTTCTTC. Translating gives CSVATGLRSYNEQFF.

J is TRBJ2-2 and V is TRBV3-1 (or the pseudogene TRBV3-2); 9 bases line up with TRBD1. V was clipped by 6 bases and J by 5 bases; unmatched bases: 7. The CDR3 loop spans 15 amino acids. Germline CDR1 is LGHDT and CDR2 is YNNKEL (reference sequence). CDR3 bases: TGTGCCAGCAGTCGACAGGGGGGCGGTACCGGGGAGCTGTTTTTT. The encoded protein is CASSRQGGGTGELFF.

CDR3 amino acids: CASSRTSGIDTDTQYF. DNA of the CDR3: TGTGCCAGCAGTAGGACTAGCGGGATAGACACAGATACGCAGTATTTT. The chain combines TRBV5-4 with TRBJ2-3; 12 bases are shared with TRBD2. Looked up from germline, CDR1 is SGHNT and CDR2 is YYREEE (reference sequence). This CDR3 is built from 16 residues. Trimming removed 5 bases from V and 2 bases from J; junction bases left unmatched: 6.

The chain uses TRBV29-1 and TRBJ1-1; 7 positions match TRBD1. CDR1 SQVTM and CDR2 ANQGSEA come from the germline V gene. The trim removed 1 base at V and 4 bases at J, leaving 3 bases unmatched. The CDR3 totals 13 residues. CDR3 DNA: TGCAGCGTTGAAGGGACAGGCGGCACTGAAGCTTTCTTT. It specifies CSVEGTGGTEAFF. The full variable domain, its missing parts supplied by reference TRBV29-1 and TRBJ1-1, is SAVISQKPSRDICQRGTSLTIQCQVDSQVTMMFWYRQQPGQSLTLIATANQGSEATYESGFVIDKFPISRPNLTFSTLTVSNMSPEDSSIYLCSVEGTGGTEAFFGQGTRLTVV.

V is TRBV5-6 and J is TRBJ1-6, with D perhaps TRBD1 (6 bases). V shed 2 bases and J shed 14 bases, with 11 bases lying between them. The CDR3 totals 12 residues. From germline, CDR1 is SGHDT and CDR2 YYEEEE. CDR3 in amino acids: CASSFSKGALHF. In DNA form, the CDR3 reads TGTGCCAGCAGCTTTAGTAAGGGGGCCCTCCACTTT.

Here the CDR3 DNA reads TGTGCCAGCAGCTTGGGAGGACTAGCGGTCTACAATGAGCAGTTCTTC. Translating gives CASSLGGLAVYNEQFF. The V gene is TRBV5-6, the J gene TRBJ2-1; 10 bases agree with TRBD2. The CDR3 sequence is 16 residues long. Germline values: CDR1 SGHDT, CDR2 YYEEEE. V lost 0 bases and J lost 3; bases outside the gene matches: 3.

The chain employs TRBV18 and TRBJ2-1; D might be TRBD1 (6 bases). Germline CDR1 is KGHSH and CDR2 is LQKENI. The CDR3 runs 14 residues. V was pared by 0 bases and J by 6 bases, with 9 bases between. Written as DNA, the CDR3 is TGTGCCAGCTCACCACCAGACAGGCGCAATGAGCAGTTCTTC. Protein product: CASSPPDRRNEQFF.

The chain links TRBV11-2 to TRBJ1-1; no firm D call. Trimming removed 8 bases from V and 1 base from J, with 11 bases in between. The CDR3 loop spans 13 amino acids. The germline CDR1 and CDR2 sequences are SGHAT and FQNNGV. In DNA, the CDR3 is TGTGCCAGCTCCTACGAGGAGAACACTGAAGCTTTCTTT. It specifies CASSYEENTEAFF.

The chain couples TRBV5-1 to TRBJ2-3; possible D gene TRBD1, 5 bases. V was cut by 3 bases and J by 5 bases, with 10 bases left in between. Per the germline V gene, CDR1 is SGHRS and CDR2 is YFSETQ. The CDR3 covers 13 residues. The CDR3: CASSSQGGDTQYF. CDR3 sequence (DNA): TGCGCCAGCAGCTCCCAGGGCGGAGATACGCAGTATTTT.